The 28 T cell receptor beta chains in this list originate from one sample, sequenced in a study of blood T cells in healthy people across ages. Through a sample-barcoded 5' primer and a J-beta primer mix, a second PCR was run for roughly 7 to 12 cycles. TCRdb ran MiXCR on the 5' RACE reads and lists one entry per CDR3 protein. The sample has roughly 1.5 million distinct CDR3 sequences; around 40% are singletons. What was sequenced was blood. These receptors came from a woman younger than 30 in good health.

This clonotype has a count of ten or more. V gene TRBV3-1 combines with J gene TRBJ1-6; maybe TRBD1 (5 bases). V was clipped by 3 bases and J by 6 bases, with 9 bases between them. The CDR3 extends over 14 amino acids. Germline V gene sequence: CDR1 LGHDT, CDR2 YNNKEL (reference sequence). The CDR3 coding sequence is TGTGCCAGCAGCCAGGGACGGACTAATTCACCCCTCCACTTT. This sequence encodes CASSQGRTNSPLHF.

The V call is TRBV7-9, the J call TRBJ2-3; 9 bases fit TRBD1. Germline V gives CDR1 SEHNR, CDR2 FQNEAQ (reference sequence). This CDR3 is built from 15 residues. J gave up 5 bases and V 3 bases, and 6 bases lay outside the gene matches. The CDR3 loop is CASSLGTGLRDTQYF. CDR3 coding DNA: TGTGCCAGCAGCTTGGGGACAGGGTTGCGAGATACGCAGTATTTT.

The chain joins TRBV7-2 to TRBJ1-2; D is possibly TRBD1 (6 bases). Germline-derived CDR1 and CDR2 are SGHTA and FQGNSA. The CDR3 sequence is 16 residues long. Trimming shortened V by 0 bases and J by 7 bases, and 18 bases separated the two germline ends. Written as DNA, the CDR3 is TGTGCCAGCAGCTTAGCGGGGGCAGGGGCATTGGCTGGCTACACCTTC. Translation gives CASSLAGAGALAGYTF.

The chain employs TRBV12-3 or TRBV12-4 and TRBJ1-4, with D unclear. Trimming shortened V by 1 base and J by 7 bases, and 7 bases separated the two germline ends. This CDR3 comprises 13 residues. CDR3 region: CASSLGSVEKLFF. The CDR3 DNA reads TGTGCCAGCAGTTTAGGTAGTGTTGAAAAACTGTTTTTT.

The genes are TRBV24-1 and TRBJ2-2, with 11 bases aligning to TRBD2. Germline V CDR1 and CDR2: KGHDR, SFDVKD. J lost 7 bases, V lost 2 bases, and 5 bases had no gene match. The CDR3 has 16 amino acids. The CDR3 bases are TGTGCCACCAGTGATTCTATGACTAGCGGGAACGGGGAGCTGTTTTTT. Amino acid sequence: CATSDSMTSGNGELFF.

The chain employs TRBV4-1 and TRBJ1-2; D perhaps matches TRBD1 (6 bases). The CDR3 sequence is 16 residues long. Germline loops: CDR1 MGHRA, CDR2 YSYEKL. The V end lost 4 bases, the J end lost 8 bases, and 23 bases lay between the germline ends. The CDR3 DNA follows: TGCGCCAGCAGCCGAGCCGGGGACATAACCCTAGAGGGCTACACCTTC. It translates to CASSRAGDITLEGYTF.

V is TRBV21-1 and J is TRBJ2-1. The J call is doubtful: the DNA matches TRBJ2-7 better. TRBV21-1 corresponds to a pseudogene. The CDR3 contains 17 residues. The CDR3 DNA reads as TGTGCCAGCAGCAAAAGATCAGTCAGCAGCTCCTACAATGAGCAGTACTTC. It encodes CASSKRSVSSSYNEQYF.

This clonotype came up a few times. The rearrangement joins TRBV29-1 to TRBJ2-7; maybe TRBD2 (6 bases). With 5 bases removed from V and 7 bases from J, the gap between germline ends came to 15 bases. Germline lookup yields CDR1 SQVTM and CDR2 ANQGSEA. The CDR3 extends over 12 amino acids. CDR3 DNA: TGCAGCGTTCTCGGGGGAGTGGTTGAGCAGTACTTC. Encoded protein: CSVLGGVVEQYF.

For the CDR3, the DNA is TGTGCCAGCAGCGTGGACAGGGAGAGCGGCTACACCTTC. It yields the protein CASSVDRESGYTF. This chain joins TRBV5-5 and TRBJ1-2; 8 bases match TRBD1. V dropped 4 bases and J dropped 8; count of bases not matched to a gene: 7. Germline V lookup: CDR1 SGHKS, CDR2 YYEKEE (reference sequence). This CDR3 has 13 amino acids.

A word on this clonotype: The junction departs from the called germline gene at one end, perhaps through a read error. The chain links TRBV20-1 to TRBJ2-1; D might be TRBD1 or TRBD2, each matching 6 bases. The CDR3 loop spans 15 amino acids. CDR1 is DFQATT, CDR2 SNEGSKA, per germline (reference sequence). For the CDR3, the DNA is TGCAGTGCTAGGGAAAGGGGGGAACCCTACAATGAGCAGTTCTTT. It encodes CSARERGEPYNEQFF.

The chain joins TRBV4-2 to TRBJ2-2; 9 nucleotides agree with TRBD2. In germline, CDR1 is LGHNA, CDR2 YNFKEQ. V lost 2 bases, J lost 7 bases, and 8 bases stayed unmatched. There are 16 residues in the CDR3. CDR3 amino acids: CASSQSLAGRGGELFF. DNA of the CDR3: TGTGCCAGCAGCCAAAGTCTAGCGGGGAGAGGCGGGGAGCTGTTTTTT.

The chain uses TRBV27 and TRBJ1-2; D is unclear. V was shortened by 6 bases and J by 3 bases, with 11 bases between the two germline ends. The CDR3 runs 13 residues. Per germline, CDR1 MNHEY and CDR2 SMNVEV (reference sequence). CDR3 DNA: TGTGCCAGCAGGGGCGGGAGATACTATGGCTACACCTTC. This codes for CASRGGRYYGYTF.

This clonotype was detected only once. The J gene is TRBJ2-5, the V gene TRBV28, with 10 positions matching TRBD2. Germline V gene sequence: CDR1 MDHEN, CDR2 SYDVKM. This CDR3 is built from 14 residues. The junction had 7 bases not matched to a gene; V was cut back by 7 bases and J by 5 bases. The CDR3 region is CASTGLAAGETQYF. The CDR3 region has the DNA TGTGCCAGCACCGGACTAGCGGCCGGGGAGACCCAGTACTTC.

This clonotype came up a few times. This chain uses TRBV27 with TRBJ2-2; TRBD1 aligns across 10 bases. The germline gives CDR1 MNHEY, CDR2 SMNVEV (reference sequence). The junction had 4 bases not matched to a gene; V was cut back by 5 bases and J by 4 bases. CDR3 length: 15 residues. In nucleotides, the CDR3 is TGTGCCAGCAGTCGACAGGGGGCTGGCACCGGGGAGCTGTTTTTT. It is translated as CASSRQGAGTGELFF.

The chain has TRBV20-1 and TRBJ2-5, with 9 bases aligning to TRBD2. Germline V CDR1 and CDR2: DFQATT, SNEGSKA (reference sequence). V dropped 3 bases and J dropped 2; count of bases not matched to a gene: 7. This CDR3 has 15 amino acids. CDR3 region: CSARSFLAGQETQYF. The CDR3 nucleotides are TGCAGTGCTAGGTCTTTCCTAGCGGGACAAGAGACCCAGTACTTC.

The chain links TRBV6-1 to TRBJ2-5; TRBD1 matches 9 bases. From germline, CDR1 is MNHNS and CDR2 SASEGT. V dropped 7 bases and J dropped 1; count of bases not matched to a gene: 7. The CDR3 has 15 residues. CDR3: CASIPDRGSQETQYF. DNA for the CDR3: TGTGCCAGCATCCCGGACAGGGGCTCCCAAGAGACCCAGTACTTC.

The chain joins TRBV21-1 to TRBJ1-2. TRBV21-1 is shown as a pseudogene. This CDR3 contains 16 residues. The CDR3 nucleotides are TGTGCCAGCAGCAAAGGGGTTCGGGAATATAACTATGGCTACACCTTC. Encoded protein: CASSKGVREYNYGYTF.

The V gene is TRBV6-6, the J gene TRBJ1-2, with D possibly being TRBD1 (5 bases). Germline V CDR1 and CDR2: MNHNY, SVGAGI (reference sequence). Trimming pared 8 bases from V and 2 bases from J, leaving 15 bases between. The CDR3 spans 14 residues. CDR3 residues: CASGTWGKNYGYTF. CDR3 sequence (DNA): TGTGCCAGCGGGACGTGGGGGAAAAACTATGGCTACACCTTC.

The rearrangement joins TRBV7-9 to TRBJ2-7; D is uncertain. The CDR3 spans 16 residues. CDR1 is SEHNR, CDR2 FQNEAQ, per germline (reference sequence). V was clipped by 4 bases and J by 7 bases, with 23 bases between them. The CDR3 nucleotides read TGTGCCAGCAGCTCTATCCCTGGTCGGGCCTACAATGAGCAGTACTTC. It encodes CASSSIPGRAYNEQYF.

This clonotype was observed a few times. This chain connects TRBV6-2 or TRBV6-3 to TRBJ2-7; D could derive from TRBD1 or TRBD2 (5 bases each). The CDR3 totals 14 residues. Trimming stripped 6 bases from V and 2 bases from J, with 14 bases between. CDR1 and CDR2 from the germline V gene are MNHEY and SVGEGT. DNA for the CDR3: TGTGCCAGCAGAGAGGGGCCATTCACCTACGAGCAGTACTTC. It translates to CASREGPFTYEQYF.

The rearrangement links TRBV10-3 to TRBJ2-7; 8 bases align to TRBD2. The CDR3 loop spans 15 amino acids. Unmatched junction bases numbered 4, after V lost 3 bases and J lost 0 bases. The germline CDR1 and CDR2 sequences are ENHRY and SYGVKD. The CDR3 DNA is TGTGCCATCAGTGATGGGGCGGGGGGCTCCTACGAGCAGTACTTC. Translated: CAISDGAGGSYEQYF.

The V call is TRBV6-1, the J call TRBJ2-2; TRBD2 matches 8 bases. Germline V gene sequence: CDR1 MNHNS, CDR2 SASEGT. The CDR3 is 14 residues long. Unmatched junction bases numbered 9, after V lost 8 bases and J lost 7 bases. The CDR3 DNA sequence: TGTGCCAGCCTACCGGGACTAGAAGTCGGGGAGCTGTTTTTT. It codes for CASLPGLEVGELFF.

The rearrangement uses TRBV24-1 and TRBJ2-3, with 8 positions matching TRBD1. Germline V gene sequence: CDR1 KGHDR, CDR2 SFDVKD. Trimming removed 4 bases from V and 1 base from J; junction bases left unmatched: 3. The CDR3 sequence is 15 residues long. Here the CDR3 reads CATSDGQGRTDTQYF. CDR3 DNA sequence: TGTGCCACCAGTGACGGACAGGGTCGCACAGATACGCAGTATTTT.

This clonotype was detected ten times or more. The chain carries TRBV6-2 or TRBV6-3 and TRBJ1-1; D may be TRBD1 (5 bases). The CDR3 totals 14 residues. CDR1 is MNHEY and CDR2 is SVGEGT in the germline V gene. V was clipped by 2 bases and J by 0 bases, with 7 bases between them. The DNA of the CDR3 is TGTGCCAGCAGTTACGGGGGATTGAACACTGAAGCTTTCTTT. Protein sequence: CASSYGGLNTEAFF.

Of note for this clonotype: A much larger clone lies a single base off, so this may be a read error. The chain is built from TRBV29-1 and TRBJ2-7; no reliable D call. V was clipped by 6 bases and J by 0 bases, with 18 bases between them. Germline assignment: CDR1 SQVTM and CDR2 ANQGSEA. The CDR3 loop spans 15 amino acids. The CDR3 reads CSVGSFRYSSYEQYV. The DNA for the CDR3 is TGCAGCGTGGGATCTTTTCGATATAGCTCCTACGAGCAGTACGTC.

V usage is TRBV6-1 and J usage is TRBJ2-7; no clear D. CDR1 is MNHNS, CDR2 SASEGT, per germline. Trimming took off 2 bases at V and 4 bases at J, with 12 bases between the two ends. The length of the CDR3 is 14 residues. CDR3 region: CASSERPVPYEQYF. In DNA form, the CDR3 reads TGTGCCAGCAGTGAAAGGCCTGTTCCTTACGAGCAGTACTTC.

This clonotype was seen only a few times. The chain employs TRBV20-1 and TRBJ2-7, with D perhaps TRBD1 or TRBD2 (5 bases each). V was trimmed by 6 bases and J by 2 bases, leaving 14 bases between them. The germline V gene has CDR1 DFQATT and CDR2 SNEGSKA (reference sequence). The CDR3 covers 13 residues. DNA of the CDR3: TGCAGTGCAGTCCGGGACGCAGCCTACGAGCAGTACTTC. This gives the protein CSAVRDAAYEQYF.

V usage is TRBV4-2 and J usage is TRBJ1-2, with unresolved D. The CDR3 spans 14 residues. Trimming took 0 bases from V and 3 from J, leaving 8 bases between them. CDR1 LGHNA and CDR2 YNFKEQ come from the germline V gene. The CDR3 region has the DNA TGTGCCAGCAGCCAAGATCTTCGGGACTATGGCTACACCTTC. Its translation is CASSQDLRDYGYTF.